A single sample gave rise to the 13 T cell receptor beta chains below, sequenced in a study of Graves' ophthalmopathy and Graves' hyperthyroidism. Amplifying from RNA transcripts, the study obtained TCR beta CDR3 regions. First-round RT-PCR used HTBI primers; second-round multiplex PCR followed. TCRdb fed the multiplex PCR reads into MiXCR, producing one record per CDR3 protein. Seen here are some 520,000 distinct CDR3 sequences, around 14% observed once, and the top ten hold 8% to 10%. Sequenced input: blood. Receptor source: a woman in her twenties or thirties with Graves' ophthalmopathy.

This clonotype has a handful of counts. The chain uses TRBV13 and TRBJ1-1; D not resolved. The V gene lost 6 bases and the J gene lost 1 base, with 12 bases spanning the gap. This CDR3 contains 14 residues. CDR1 is PRHDT and CDR2 is FYEKMQ in the germline V gene (reference sequence). The CDR3 loop reads CASRPYGPNTEAFF. The CDR3 coding sequence is TGTGCCAGCAGACCCTATGGCCCGAACACTGAAGCTTTCTTT.

This clonotype was picked up many times. CDR3 bases: TGCAGTCTAATGAGGGGGATCGGTCAGCCCCAGCATTTT. Encoded protein: CSLMRGIGQPQHF. The J gene is TRBJ1-5, the V gene TRBV20-1, with D maybe TRBD1 (6 bases). Germline assignment: CDR1 DFQATT and CDR2 SNEGSKA (reference sequence). V lost 8 bases to trimming and J lost 6 bases, with 17 bases between them. The CDR3 is 13 amino acids.

The J gene is TRBJ2-7, the V gene TRBV11-1, with TRBD2 identical over 15 bases. Germline V gives CDR1 SGHAT, CDR2 FQDESV (reference sequence). Trimming removed 5 bases from V and 6 bases from J; junction bases left unmatched: 17. The CDR3 length is 19 residues. The CDR3: CASSASRTSGREVKSEQYF. In nucleotides, the CDR3 is TGTGCCAGCAGCGCCTCTCGGACTAGCGGGAGGGAGGTTAAATCCGAGCAGTACTTC.

This clonotype was seen many times. The genes are TRBV7-3 and TRBJ1-2, with a tentative D call TRBD1 (5 bases). Trimming pared 2 bases from V and 4 bases from J, leaving 8 bases between. Germline CDR1 SGHTA, CDR2 FQGTGA. The CDR3 sequence is 13 residues long. The CDR3 reads CASSLGAAYGYTF. The DNA for the CDR3 is TGTGCCAGCAGCTTAGGGGCAGCCTATGGCTACACCTTC.

This clonotype was seen a handful of times. The genes are TRBV12-3 or TRBV12-4 and TRBJ2-7; TRBD1 agrees at 7 bases. Trimming cost V 7 bases and J 10 bases; bases outside gene matches: 7. This CDR3 has 11 residues. The CDR3 DNA reads TGTGCCAGCATCCTATCAGGGGGTCAGTACTTC. Translating gives CASILSGGQYF.

This clonotype has only a few counts. The chain is built from TRBV13 and TRBJ1-1; 12 positions agree with TRBD1. V gave up 5 bases and J gave up 1 base; unmatched junction bases: 14. CDR1 is PRHDT, CDR2 FYEKMQ, per germline (reference sequence). CDR3 length equals 19 residues. CDR3 region: CASSNRDRGRTWSNTEAFF. DNA for the CDR3: TGTGCCAGCAGCAACCGGGACAGGGGGCGGACATGGTCGAACACTGAAGCTTTCTTT.

The table lists this clonotype with many counts. CDR3 sequence reads: CASSADRNYEQYF. CDR3 DNA: TGTGCCAGCAGCGCAGACAGGAACTACGAGCAGTACTTC. The chain is built from TRBV13 and TRBJ2-7, with D possibly being TRBD1 (6 bases). Looked up from germline, CDR1 is PRHDT and CDR2 is FYEKMQ (reference sequence). V lost 5 bases and J 3 bases, leaving 11 bases between the germline ends. CDR3 length equals 13 residues. Complete variable domain (other parts from reference TRBV13 and TRBJ2-7): AAGVIQSPRHLIKEKRETATLKCYPIPRHDTVYWYQQGPGQDPQFLISFYEKMQSDKGSIPDRFSAQQFSDYHSELNMSSLELGDSALYFCASSADRNYEQYFGPGTRLTVT.

This clonotype was detected once. A single base separates this from a much larger clone, so it may be a read error. The chain employs TRBV6-1 and TRBJ1-1; TRBD1 agrees at 7 bases. Germline lookup yields CDR1 MNHNS and CDR2 SASEGT. The CDR3 totals 15 residues. With 7 bases clipped from V and 6 bases from J, the junction kept 14 bases outside the gene matches. CDR3 sequence (DNA): TGTGCCAGCACCCTCGAGGCAGGGGGTCGCTCTGAAGCTTTCTTT. It specifies CASTLEAGGRSEAFF.

This clonotype was detected many times. This chain links TRBV14 with TRBJ1-6; TRBD1 agrees at 9 bases. The CDR3 runs 18 residues. Germline V gives CDR1 SGHDN, CDR2 FVKESK. V trimming: 4 bases; J trimming: 7 bases; junction bases outside the gene matches: 14. The CDR3: CASSPAPPGTGSNSPLHF. The CDR3 DNA follows: TGTGCCAGCAGCCCAGCACCGCCTGGGACAGGGAGCAATTCACCCCTCCACTTT.

There are many counts of this clonotype. This rearrangement joins TRBV12-3 or TRBV12-4 to TRBJ1-1, with D unclear. The ends were cut back, 7 bases at V and 0 bases at J, with 18 bases in the middle. This CDR3 has 16 residues. The CDR3 coding sequence is TGTGCCAGCATCCCCCGTCCCCACAGTCTGAACACTGAAGCTTTCTTT. This gives the protein CASIPRPHSLNTEAFF.

The rearrangement uses TRBV18 and TRBJ2-7, with 8 nucleotides matching TRBD1. CDR1 is KGHSH and CDR2 is LQKENI in the germline V gene. The CDR3 loop spans 15 amino acids. The V gene end was trimmed by 5 bases and the J gene end by 5 bases; junction bases not matched to a gene: 11. This chain's CDR3 is CASSIDSGQGNEQYF. The CDR3 DNA is TGTGCCAGCTCAATCGACTCTGGACAGGGAAACGAGCAGTACTTC. The full variable domain, in which reference TRBV18 and TRBJ2-7 provide the parts outside the CDR3, is NAGVMQNPRHLVRRRGQEARLRCSPMKGHSHVYWYRQLPEEGLKFMVYLQKENIIDESGMPKERFSAEFPKEGPSILRIQQVVRGDSAAYFCASSIDSGQGNEQYFGPGTRLTVT.

This clonotype occurred many times. The rearrangement joins TRBV28 to TRBJ1-5; D possibly corresponds to TRBD1 (5 bases). V dropped 6 bases and J dropped 0 bases, with 15 bases sitting between them. CDR1 is MDHEN and CDR2 is SYDVKM in the germline V gene. The CDR3 sequence is 16 residues long. For the CDR3, the DNA is TGTGCCAGCAGGCCAACCGGGGGGTTTAGCAATCAGCCCCAGCATTTT. Its translation: CASRPTGGFSNQPQHF.

As concerns this clonotype: Possible read error: a much larger clone is one base away. This is likely a read error, given that the CDR3 carries no conserved phenylalanine or tryptophan at its end. The chain has TRBV6-2 or TRBV6-3 and TRBJ2-5; 9 nucleotides match TRBD2. Germline V gene data show CDR1 as MNHEY and CDR2 as SVGEGT. The CDR3 length is 14 residues. With 7 bases clipped from V and 5 bases from J, the junction kept 8 bases outside the gene matches. The chain's CDR3 is CASNSRGGEETQYL. The CDR3 DNA is TGTGCCAGCAATTCGCGGGGGGGCGAGGAGACCCAGTACCTC.